The sequence of this TCR beta chain was determined in a study of cytotoxic CD8 clonotypes in ibrutinib-treated CLL. Findings and caveats of the study: Private clonotypes, not public ones, expanded at ibrutinib response.

The data were produced by immunoSEQ multiplex PCR, yet TCRdb's version contains in-frame clones alone and is incomplete. Here the sample spans more than 200,000 clones, around 70% being singletons. V lost 0 bases and J lost 2, with 3 bases in between. Per the germline V gene, CDR1 is SGDLS and CDR2 is YYNGEE. The CDR3 contains 13 residues. For this clone: Its antigen is unidentified.

This sequence originates from a human donor with chronic lymphocytic leukemia. The genes are TRBV9 and TRBJ1-3; unclear D gene. The sample consisted of PBMCs, taken after 24 months of ibrutinib treatment. CDR3 residues: CASSVAPGNTIYF. DNA for the CDR3: TGTGCCAGCAGCGTAGCTCCTGGAAACACCATATATTTT.